This T cell receptor (beta chain) came from a study of graft-versus-host responses after intestinal transplantation. Study as a whole: Multivisceral, liver-intestinal, or isolated intestinal transplants were given to recipients. Induction with anti-thymocyte globulin, then tacrolimus and steroids for three to four years, was given to all recipients. Study-level results: Among recipient marrow samples, GvH clones were found; some appeared first in ileum or blood. Circulating GvH clones peaking coincided with falling HvG clones soon after transplant.

Comments on this clone: Its specificity is unknown.

Trimming left V 4 bases short and J 4 bases short, with 17 bases between. The germline V gene encodes CDR1 PRHDT and CDR2 FYEKMQ (reference sequence). CDR3 size: 15 residues. Produced via immunoSEQ multiplex PCR; TCRdb's table is partial and in-frame only. Counted here are under 100,000 clones, 80% to 95% occurring once; the ten biggest clones make up approximately 1.1%. This chain uses TRBV13 with TRBJ2-7; D is possibly TRBD1 (6 bases). This clonotype was obtained from a human donor who was the organ donor for an intestinal transplant. The sequencing used unstimulated CD8+ T cells sorted from spleen or lymph node cells, collected before transplant. This CDR3 reads CASSSQDRGGYEQYF. In DNA form, the CDR3 reads TGTGCCAGCAGCTCCCAGGACAGAGGCGGGTACGAGCAGTACTTC.